This T cell receptor beta chain was captured by sequencing in a study of shared clonotypes between healthy human individuals. The data were produced by immunoSEQ multiplex PCR, yet TCRdb's version contains in-frame clones alone and is incomplete. This table holds approximately 2.5 million clones, approximately 93% found once. The CDR3 runs 18 residues. The ends lost 2 bases at V and 0 bases at J; junction bases unmatched: 6. CDR1 is SGHRS and CDR2 is YFSETQ in the germline V gene. The donor cohort consisted entirely of Caucasian adults residing in Nashville, Tennessee. V usage is TRBV5-1 and J usage is TRBJ2-2, with TRBD2 matching 11 bases. What was sequenced was naive CD4+ T cells from PBMCs. Subset reported: CD45RA+ positively selected. This TCR came from a man between 18 and 29 years old in good health. Some clones in this sample may be carry-over from other donors' samples. The CDR3 loop reads CASSFTSGRYANTGELFF. The CDR3 DNA sequence: TGCGCCAGCAGCTTTACTAGCGGGAGATACGCGAACACCGGGGAGCTGTTTTTT.